This T cell receptor beta chain was sequenced during a study of blood T cell repertoires in COVID-19. About the research overall: Acute and convalescent COVID-19 specimens originated in the United States, Italy and Spain. Sample material is recorded as cDNA or gDNA derived from T cells, B-cell-depleted T cells, or PBMCs.

CDR3 size: 13 residues. Germline V gene lookup returns CDR1 SQVTM and CDR2 ANQGSEA. Trimming at V came to 3 bases and at J to 4 bases, leaving 0 bases not matched to a gene. The repertoire was sequenced with immunoSEQ multiplex PCR; TCRdb's copy has only in-frame clones and lacks some. The table lists 50,000 to 60,000 clones, around four fifths of them singletons. The sequenced sample was peripheral blood. The source is a man between 65 and 80 years old with active COVID-19. The rearrangement joins TRBV29-1 to TRBJ2-5, with TRBD1 matching over 12 bases. In DNA form, the CDR3 reads TGCAGCGTTGAGGGACAGGGGGCAGAGACCCAGTACTTC. The encoded protein is CSVEGQGAETQYF. The full variable domain, with the rest looked up from reference TRBV29-1 and TRBJ2-5, is SAVISQKPSRDICQRGTSLTIQCQVDSQVTMMFWYRQQPGQSLTLIATANQGSEATYESGFVIDKFPISRPNLTFSTLTVSNMSPEDSSIYLCSVEGQGAETQYFGPGTRLLVL.